The TCR beta chain under discussion was sequenced for a study of blood T cells in healthy people across ages. Germline loops: CDR1 SQVTM, CDR2 ANQGSEA. The CDR3 loop spans 12 amino acids. V lost 6 bases and J lost 1, with 10 bases in between. The sample, 7.5 to 10 milliliters of peripheral blood, was drawn from each donor. It was with a sample-barcoded 5' primer and a J-beta primer mix that a second PCR of roughly 6 to 12 cycles was run. CDR3-containing paired-end reads numbering at least 2.5 million came from each sample. MiXCR was run by TCRdb on the 5' RACE reads, yielding one entry per CDR3 protein. The repertoire holds over a million distinct CDR3 sequences, with roughly 43% as singletons.

The rearrangement uses TRBV29-1 and TRBJ2-7; the D gene is possibly TRBD1 (5 bases). The clonotype comes from a young woman in good health. Sequencing was performed on blood. The CDR3 spells CSVAKGSYEQYF. CDR3 bases: TGCAGCGTAGCCAAGGGGTCCTACGAGCAGTACTTC.